A selection of T cell receptor beta chains follows, all from one sample in a study of blood T cells in healthy people across ages. TCRdb ran MiXCR on the 5' RACE reads and lists one entry per CDR3 protein. The sample contains some 780,000 distinct CDR3 sequences, 45% to 70% of which appear only once. Sequencing used blood. Receptor source: a man aged 35 to 55 in good health. Each CDR3 is given with its conserved first and last residue. Each record gives: CDR3 length, V gene, clone size, J gene, D gene, CDR3 protein, CDR3 DNA. The D gene is left open where the match is weak. The listing skips clone size in some rows; elsewhere it reads once, few, many or a size class.

length: 14; V: TRBV29-1; size: .; J: TRBJ2-3; D: .; CDR3: CSSKTEGGTDTQYF; DNA: TGCAGCTCTAAAACAGAGGGGGGCACAGATACGCAGTATTTT
length: 16; V: TRBV28; size: .; J: TRBJ2-7; D: .; CDR3: CASRPQGGKGLSEQYF; DNA: TGTGCCAGCAGGCCCCAGGGGGGAAAGGGTCTCTCCGAGCAGTACTTC
length: 15; V: TRBV7-2; size: once; J: TRBJ1-4; D: TRBD1; CDR3: CASSRQTGNNEKLFF; DNA: TGTGCCAGCAGCCGACAGACAGGGAATAATGAAAAACTGTTTTTT
length: 16; V: TRBV9; size: .; J: TRBJ2-3; D: TRBD2; CDR3: CASSVATAGGRDTQYF; DNA: TGTGCCAGCAGCGTAGCTACGGCGGGGGGCCGAGATACGCAGTATTTT
length: 16; V: TRBV25-1; size: .; J: TRBJ2-3; D: .; CDR3: CASRPPQGYHTDTQYF; DNA: TGTGCCAGCAGACCCCCTCAGGGATACCACACAGATACGCAGTATTTT
length: 15; V: TRBV6-2/TRBV6-3; size: .; J: TRBJ2-3; D: .; CDR3: CASSYFTPEAGTQYF; DNA: TGTGCCAGCAGTTACTTCACACCGGAAGCAGGGACGCAGTATTTT
length: 13; V: TRBV5-1; size: few; J: TRBJ1-1; D: TRBD1; CDR3: CASTFGGGPEAFF; DNA: TGCGCCAGCACTTTCGGAGGGGGCCCTGAAGCTTTCTTT
length: 14; V: TRBV25-1; size: few; J: TRBJ1-2; D: .; CDR3: CASSEYGQNYGYTF; DNA: TGTGCCAGCAGTGAATATGGCCAAAACTATGGCTACACCTTC
length: 14; V: TRBV12-3/TRBV12-4; size: .; J: TRBJ2-7; D: .; CDR3: CASSPRQNPYEQYF; DNA: TGTGCCAGCAGTCCCAGACAAAACCCCTACGAGCAGTACTTC
length: 15; V: TRBV7-6; size: .; J: TRBJ2-3; D: .; CDR3: CASSFQNGGTDTQYF; DNA: TGTGCCAGCAGCTTTCAAAACGGAGGCACAGATACGCAGTATTTT
length: 16; V: TRBV10-3; size: once; J: TRBJ2-1; D: TRBD1; CDR3: CAISGGQGVVDNEQFF; DNA: TGTGCCATCAGTGGAGGACAGGGGGTTGTGGACAATGAGCAGTTCTTC
length: 14; V: TRBV11-3; size: .; J: TRBJ2-3; D: .; CDR3: CASSLESQADTQYF; DNA: TGTGCCAGCAGCTTAGAGTCCCAGGCAGATACGCAGTATTTT
length: 15; V: TRBV5-1; size: .; J: TRBJ1-1; D: TRBD1; CDR3: CASSDKDRGTDKAFF; DNA: TGCGCCAGCAGCGACAAGGACAGGGGAACGGACAAGGCTTTCTTT
length: 14; V: TRBV2; size: .; J: TRBJ2-7; D: .; CDR3: CASTRDLSSYEQYF; DNA: TGTGCCAGCACTCGGGACTTAAGCTCCTACGAGCAGTACTTC
length: 12; V: TRBV7-9; size: .; J: TRBJ1-2; D: .; CDR3: CASSLRDTGYTF; DNA: TGTGCCAGCAGCCTGCGGGACACGGGCTACACCTTC
length: 14; V: TRBV12-3/TRBV12-4; size: .; J: TRBJ1-2; D: TRBD1; CDR3: CASSTGTGSYGYTF; DNA: TGTGCCAGCAGTACCGGGACAGGGTCCTATGGCTACACCTTC